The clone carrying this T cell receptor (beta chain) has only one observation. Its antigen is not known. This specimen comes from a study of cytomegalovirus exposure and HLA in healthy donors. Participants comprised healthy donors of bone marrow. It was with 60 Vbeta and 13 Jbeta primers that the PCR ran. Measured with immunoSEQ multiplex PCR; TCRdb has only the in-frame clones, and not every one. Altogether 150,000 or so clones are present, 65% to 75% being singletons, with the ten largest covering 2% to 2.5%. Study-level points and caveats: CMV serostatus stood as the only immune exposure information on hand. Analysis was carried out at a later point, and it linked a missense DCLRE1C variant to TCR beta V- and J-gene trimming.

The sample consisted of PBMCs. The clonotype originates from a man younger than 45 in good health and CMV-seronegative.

CDR3 DNA sequence: TGTGCCAGCAGCCCCGGGGGGGCACCCTCCTACGAGCAGTACTTC. This gives the protein CASSPGGAPSYEQYF. The V call is TRBV5-5, the J call TRBJ2-7; 8 positions agree with TRBD2. V shed 4 bases and J 0 bases; nucleotides not matched to a gene: 6. Looked up from germline, CDR1 is SGHKS and CDR2 is YYEKEE (reference sequence). The CDR3 is 15 residues long.